This passage covers 9 T cell receptor beta chains from one sample sequenced in a study of blood T cell repertoires in COVID-19 (dated by TCRdb to 2018 to 2021). The library came from the immunoSEQ multiplex PCR assay. This immuneACCESS table, as held by TCRdb, lists in-frame sequences with V and J called but not all clones. Of the missing ones, under half trace to an unresolved V gene in checked studies; the others have no known cause. The sample yields approximately 300,000 clones; around 87% were counted once. 3.5% to 4.5% of the sample lies in the top ten. The sequenced sample consisted of peripheral blood. All receptors come from a woman aged 45 to 65 with active or convalescent COVID-19.

The chain couples TRBV12-3 or TRBV12-4 to TRBJ1-1, with D perhaps matching TRBD1 (5 bases). Trimming took off 3 bases at V and 7 bases at J, with 9 bases between the two ends. The CDR3 has 12 amino acids. The CDR3 DNA reads as TGTGCCAGCAGTTTGGGGGGGTTTGAAGCTTTCTTT. Its protein product is CASSLGGFEAFF.

This clone has more than one count but fewer than ten. The rearrangement uses TRBV19 and TRBJ2-5; 7 bases map to TRBD1. V trimming: 4 bases; J trimming: 2 bases; junction bases outside the gene matches: 4. The CDR3 extends over 14 amino acids. CDR1 LNHDA and CDR2 SQIVND come from the germline V gene (reference sequence). CDR3 sequence: CASSTRDRQETQYF. CDR3 in DNA: TGTGCCAGTAGTACCCGGGACAGACAAGAGACCCAGTACTTC.

The chain carries TRBV4-1 and TRBJ2-3, with 9 nucleotides matching TRBD2. The CDR3 spans 17 residues. With 0 bases clipped from V and 3 bases from J, the junction kept 7 bases outside the gene matches. Germline CDR1 MGHRA, CDR2 YSYEKL. CDR3 coding DNA: TGCGCCAGCAGCCAAGATCCCCCTAGCGGGGAAACAGATACGCAGTATTTT. Translating it yields CASSQDPPSGETDTQYF.

The V gene is TRBV30, the J gene TRBJ1-2, with 7 bases aligning to TRBD1. Unmatched junction bases numbered 2, after V lost 3 bases and J lost 4 bases. CDR3 length: 12 amino acids. Per germline, CDR1 GTSNPN and CDR2 SVGIG (reference sequence). Here the CDR3 reads CAWRTGSYGYTF. Written as DNA, the CDR3 is TGTGCCTGGAGGACAGGGAGCTATGGCTACACCTTC.

V gene TRBV11-3 combines with J gene TRBJ2-2; 8 positions agree with TRBD1. Germline assignment: CDR1 SGHNT and CDR2 YENEEA. V trimming: 5 bases; J trimming: 0 bases; junction bases outside the gene matches: 8. The CDR3 runs to 17 residues. The CDR3 region has the DNA TGTGCCAGCAGCCCGCTCAGGGGGCACGCGAACACCGGGGAGCTGTTTTTT. This gives the protein CASSPLRGHANTGELFF.

The rearrangement links TRBV27 to TRBJ2-3; D may be TRBD1 (6 bases). The V gene's germline CDR1 is MNHEY and CDR2 SMNVEV (reference sequence). The length of the CDR3 is 14 residues. V lost 8 bases to trimming and J lost 4 bases, with 16 bases between them. The CDR3 is CASVPGTHSDTQYF. The CDR3 DNA reads TGTGCCAGCGTTCCGGGGACACATTCAGATACGCAGTATTTT.

The chain joins TRBV30 to TRBJ2-7, with 11 bases lining up with TRBD2. From germline, CDR1 is GTSNPN and CDR2 SVGIG (reference sequence). The junction had 1 base not matched to a gene; V was cut back by 8 bases and J by 1 base. This CDR3 is built from 12 residues. In nucleotides, the CDR3 is TGTGCCGGGACTAGCGGTTCCTACGAGCAGTACTTC. Amino acid sequence: CAGTSGSYEQYF.

This clone was seen just once. The chain links TRBV18 to TRBJ2-7; a weak D match, TRBD1 (5 bases). The V gene's germline CDR1 is KGHSH and CDR2 LQKENI. Between the trimmed V and J ends, which lost 2 bases and 0 bases, there was a span of 11 bases. The CDR3 loop spans 15 amino acids. The CDR3 reads CASSPDRTPSYEQYF. The CDR3 DNA follows: TGTGCCAGCTCACCAGACAGAACTCCCTCCTACGAGCAGTACTTC.

The gene calls are TRBV23-1 and TRBJ2-7; D is perhaps TRBD1 (6 bases). TRBV23-1 is placed among ORFs of uncertain function. The CDR3 extends over 14 amino acids. V gave up 4 bases and J gave up 0 bases, with 10 bases separating them. CDR3 loop: CASSLPDSSYEQYF. The CDR3 DNA follows: TGCGCCAGCAGTCTTCCGGACAGCTCCTACGAGCAGTACTTC.